This TCR beta chain was sequenced during a study of CD8 T cells in Susac syndrome. There are 15 residues in the CDR3. Trimming took off 5 bases at V and 0 bases at J, with 8 bases between the two ends. Random hexamers were used to reverse transcribe roughly 0.5 to 1 ug of RNA. One entry per CDR3 protein, called by TCRdb with MiXCR from the immunoSEQ multiplex PCR reads. The sample records roughly 120,000 distinct CDR3 sequences, around 94% being singletons. This receptor was identified in a human donor with multiple sclerosis. The material sequenced was CD4+ T cells from PBMCs. The V gene is TRBV12-3 or TRBV12-4, the J gene TRBJ2-6, with D uncertain. The CDR3 reads CASSDLASGANVLTF. CDR3 coding DNA: TGTGCCAGCAGTGACCTCGCCTCTGGGGCCAACGTCCTGACTTTC.